This TCR beta chain was identified during a study of blood T cell repertoires in COVID-19. Study-wide background: Sites across the United States, Italy and Spain contributed samples from acute and convalescent COVID-19.

Germline V gene lookup returns CDR1 SGDLS and CDR2 YYNGEE. CDR3 size: 14 residues. V was trimmed by 4 bases and J by 9 bases, leaving 17 bases between them. As processed by the authors: Amplification of reference gene primers was used by the study to estimate nucleated cell counts. Profiled with immunoSEQ multiplex PCR; TCRdb holds only in-frame clones, not every one. V and J calls and clone size are given by that table; D and trimming were obtained from the DNA. This sample has about 270,000 clones, with about nine tenths found just once. This clone was found once. Everyone who took part was about 18 to 90 years old, and they came from about two dozen US areas.

The rearrangement joins TRBV9 to TRBJ2-1; maybe TRBD2 (6 bases). The sample comprised PBMCs or T cells enriched from blood (not recorded which). This receptor was identified in a woman in her thirties or forties with acute COVID-19. The DNA for the CDR3 is TGTGCCAGCAGCCCGCGACCCCAGGAGGGTGAGCAGTTCTTC. It yields the protein CASSPRPQEGEQFF. Combining the CDR3 with reference TRBV9 and TRBJ2-1 gives the whole variable domain DSGVTQTPKHLITATGQRVTLRCSPRSGDLSVYWYQQSLDQGLQFLIQYYNGEERAKGNILERFSAQQFPDLHSELNLSSLELGDSALYFCASSPRPQEGEQFFGPGTRLTVL.